Listed below are T cell receptor beta chains from one sample, sequenced in a study of blood T cell repertoires in COVID-19. Measured with immunoSEQ multiplex PCR; TCRdb has only the in-frame clones, and not every one. The sample records approximately 220,000 clones, approximately 80% being singletons. Sequenced input: peripheral blood. The receptors come from a man aged 35 to 55 with acute or convalescent COVID-19. CDR3s include the opening cysteine and the closing phenylalanine or tryptophan. A D gene is named only where the DNA matches it firmly. Not all rows give a size; the values are once, few, many and, for expanded clones, a class.

TGCGCCAGCAGCCAAGTCAGGGCTAGCGGGAGAAATGACGAGCAGTACTTC	CASSQVRASGRNDEQYF	NA	TRBD2	TRBV4-1	TRBJ2-7
TGTGCCAGCAGGCAGCAGGGCTTCTATGGCTACACCTTC	CASRQQGFYGYTF	NA	NA	TRBV12-3/TRBV12-4	TRBJ1-2
TGTGCCTGGAGTGTACCGGGGACTGATGAGACCCAGTACTTC	CAWSVPGTDETQYF	NA	NA	TRBV30	TRBJ2-5
TGCGCCAGCAGCGAAGCGGGAGGGCCCTCCGGAGAGACCCAGTACTTC	CASSEAGGPSGETQYF	NA	TRBD2	TRBV10-2	TRBJ2-5
TGCGCCAGCATAGCGGGAGAGTACGAGCAGTACTTC	CASIAGEYEQYF	NA	TRBD2	TRBV10-1	TRBJ2-7
TGTGCCAGCAGCTCTAGATCATATAACTATGGCTACACCTTC	CASSSRSYNYGYTF	NA	NA	TRBV9	TRBJ1-2
TGTGCCAGCAGCTTAGACAGGGCCTATGGCTACACCTTC	CASSLDRAYGYTF	NA	NA	TRBV11-2	TRBJ1-2
TGTGCCAGCAGCTTAGCTTTGGGAGATGAAAAACTGTTTTTT	CASSLALGDEKLFF	NA	NA	TRBV7-9	TRBJ1-4
TGTGCCAGCAGCCAAGATCGAACAGGCTCTGGAAACACCATATATTTT	CASSQDRTGSGNTIYF	NA	NA	TRBV4-2	TRBJ1-3
TGTGCCAGCAGCTTTAACACTGGAGAGGCCGGGGAGCTGTTTTTT	CASSFNTGEAGELFF	NA	NA	TRBV7-8	TRBJ2-2
TGTGCCAGCAGCCTAGATAGAGTTTCCTACAATGAGCAGTTCTTC	CASSLDRVSYNEQFF	NA	NA	TRBV7-3	TRBJ2-1
TGTGCCAGCTCACTGAATTGGGACAGTTCTAATGAAAAACTGTTTTTT	CASSLNWDSSNEKLFF	NA	TRBD1	TRBV18	TRBJ1-4
TGTGCCAGCAGTGAAGGACAAGCAAACACCGGGGAGCTGTTTTTT	CASSEGQANTGELFF	NA	NA	TRBV2	TRBJ2-2
TGTGCCAGCAGTCCCGACAGGGTCTGGGAAAAACTGTTTTTT	CASSPDRVWEKLFF	NA	TRBD1	TRBV2	TRBJ1-4
TGTGCCAGCAGCTTAGGAGGGGGCAATAATTCACCCCTCCACTTT	CASSLGGGNNSPLHF	NA	TRBD1	TRBV7-2	TRBJ1-6
TGCGCCAGCAGCTTGGCGATTTTGAGTGGCAATGAGCAGTTCTTC	CASSLAILSGNEQFF	NA	NA	TRBV5-1	TRBJ2-1
TGTGCCAGCAGCGTCTCGGGACTAGCGCCGTTGAATGAGCAGTTCTTC	CASSVSGLAPLNEQFF	once	TRBD2	TRBV9	TRBJ2-1
TGTGCCAGCAGTCTGACAGGGAACCACGAGCAGTACTTC	CASSLTGNHEQYF	NA	TRBD1	TRBV28	TRBJ2-7
TGTGCCAGCAGCCCCAACCGTAACATCCCGAACACTGAAGCTTTCTTT	CASSPNRNIPNTEAFF	NA	NA	TRBV5-4	TRBJ1-1
TGTGCCAGCAGCCCCGGGGGCCCACTAGCGGGAGGGGTCAATGAGCAGTTCTTC	CASSPGGPLAGGVNEQFF	NA	TRBD2	TRBV7-3	TRBJ2-1
TGTGCCAGCAGTGAAGCGCTGTCAGGTAATGAGCAGTTCTTC	CASSEALSGNEQFF	once	NA	TRBV6-1	TRBJ2-1
TGTGCCAGCAGCTTCGACAGATACACTGAAGCTTTCTTT	CASSFDRYTEAFF	NA	NA	TRBV5-4	TRBJ1-1
TGTGCCACCAGTGATTCTTCGGACAGCGCGAACACCGGGGAGCTGTTTTTT	CATSDSSDSANTGELFF	once	NA	TRBV24-1	TRBJ2-2
TGTGCCACCAGTGATTTGGTCTCTAGCGGGAACTACGAGCAGTACTTC	CATSDLVSSGNYEQYF	few	TRBD2	TRBV24-1	TRBJ2-7
TGCGCCAGCAGCCAAGCCTCCAGGAGCAATCAGCCCCAGCATTTT	CASSQASRSNQPQHF	once	NA	TRBV4-1	TRBJ1-5
TGCGCCAGCAGCGCATCCGGGACTAGCACAGATACGCAGTATTTT	CASSASGTSTDTQYF	NA	NA	TRBV5-1	TRBJ2-3
TGTGCCAGCAGTGAATCTCAGGGGGTAACGCAGTATTTT	CASSESQGVTQYF	NA	TRBD1	TRBV6-1	TRBJ2-3
TGTGCCACCAGGTCAGCAGGGGATGCCAATGAGCAGTTCTTC	CATRSAGDANEQFF	NA	NA	TRBV15	TRBJ2-1
TGTGCCAGTAGAACGGGACAGGGGGCCACTGAAGCTTTCTTT	CASRTGQGATEAFF	once	TRBD1	TRBV19	TRBJ1-1
TGTGCCAGCAGTGTGTGGGTAGCGGGAGGGCCGGGAGAGACCCAGTACTTC	CASSVWVAGGPGETQYF	NA	TRBD2	TRBV6-1	TRBJ2-5
TGTGCCAGCAGTCCACCAGGGATGCGTTTTCACGAGCAGTACTTC	CASSPPGMRFHEQYF	few	NA	TRBV6-5	TRBJ2-7
TGTGCCAGCTCACCACCGTCGCGAGAGCTAGCGGGAGTCAGGGAGACCCAGTACTTC	CASSPPSRELAGVRETQYF	few	TRBD2	TRBV18	TRBJ2-5
TGTGCTAGTGGTTTTGCTACAGGCTACGAGCAGTACTTC	CASGFATGYEQYF	NA	NA	TRBV12-5	TRBJ2-7
TGCAGTGCTAGTGGGGGGACAGGGTCCCGGTCCGTCTATGGCTACACCTTC	CSASGGTGSRSVYGYTF	NA	TRBD1	TRBV20-1	TRBJ1-2
TGCGCCAGCAGCTTGAACCCGGGACACCCTAATCAGCCCCAGCATTTT	CASSLNPGHPNQPQHF	NA	NA	TRBV5-1	TRBJ1-5
TGTGCCAGCTCACAAACTCCGGGACAGATGAACACTGAAGCTTTCTTT	CASSQTPGQMNTEAFF	NA	TRBD1	TRBV18	TRBJ1-1
TGTGCCAGCAGCTGGACAGAGAACACTGAAGCTTTCTTT	CASSWTENTEAFF	many	NA	TRBV27	TRBJ1-1
TGTGCCAGTAGTCTCCTTAGCACCGGCACAGATACGCAGTATTTT	CASSLLSTGTDTQYF	NA	NA	TRBV19	TRBJ2-3
TGTGCCAGCTCTTCCGGGGGGTGGACAGATACGCAGTATTTT	CASSSGGWTDTQYF	NA	TRBD2	TRBV28	TRBJ2-3
TGTGCCAGCAGCCTCAGGGGAATGAACACTGAAGCTTTCTTT	CASSLRGMNTEAFF	NA	NA	TRBV5-5	TRBJ1-1
TGTGCCAGCAGGAGATCTTACAGGGAGAACACTGAAGCTTTCTTT	CASRRSYRENTEAFF	NA	NA	TRBV6-5	TRBJ1-1
TGTGCCAGCAGGGTTGACAGGGGGGCCGGGGAGCTGTTTTTT	CASRVDRGAGELFF	NA	TRBD1	TRBV2	TRBJ2-2
TGCGCCAGCAGCATGGGACAGGGTCTCTCCGGGGAGCTGTTTTTT	CASSMGQGLSGELFF	NA	TRBD1	TRBV5-1	TRBJ2-2
TGTGCCAGCAGCTTATCCCCCGTGTTGTATGGCTACACCTTC	CASSLSPVLYGYTF	NA	NA	TRBV7-2	TRBJ1-2
TGTGCCAGCAGTGGGGGAGGCTATGGCTACACCTTC	CASSGGGYGYTF	NA	NA	TRBV2	TRBJ1-2
TGTGCCAGCAGCTTGGTCCTCTATGGCTACACCTTC	CASSLVLYGYTF	NA	NA	TRBV5-5	TRBJ1-2
TGTGCCAGCAGTTTAAACAGACACACTGAAGCTTTCTTT	CASSLNRHTEAFF	NA	NA	TRBV12-3/TRBV12-4	TRBJ1-1
TGTGCCAGCAGCTTAAAGGGGACAGGGAATTCACCCCTCCACTTT	CASSLKGTGNSPLHF	once	TRBD1	TRBV7-6	TRBJ1-6
TGCGCCAGCAGCTTGGAGTCCCTAGCGGGCAATGAGCAGTTCTTC	CASSLESLAGNEQFF	NA	TRBD2	TRBV5-1	TRBJ2-1
TGCGCCAGCAGCCAACCGCAGGGGTTCACTAATGAAAAACTGTTTTTT	CASSQPQGFTNEKLFF	NA	NA	TRBV4-1	TRBJ1-4
TGTGCCAGCAGTGCCGAGACTAGGGAGACCCAGTACTTC	CASSAETRETQYF	NA	NA	TRBV2	TRBJ2-5
TGTGCCAGTAGTATACAACGGAACACCATATATTTT	CASSIQRNTIYF	NA	NA	TRBV19	TRBJ1-3
TGTGCCTGGACCAGGACAGCCTACAATGAGCAGTTCTTC	CAWTRTAYNEQFF	NA	NA	TRBV30	TRBJ2-1
TGTGCCAGCAGGGAAGGGTGGCAGAACACTGAAGCTTTCTTT	CASREGWQNTEAFF	NA	NA	TRBV2	TRBJ1-1
TGTGCCAGCAGTATACAGGGGGCTAGAGAAAAACTGTTTTTT	CASSIQGAREKLFF	NA	TRBD1	TRBV28	TRBJ1-4